This T cell receptor beta chain was found in a study of response to subunit inactivated influenza vaccine. Whole-study results and caveats: The authors offered the suggestion that each seasonal influenza vaccination recruits few new T cells.

One entry per CDR3 protein, called by TCRdb with MiXCR from the RT-PCR reads. The sample holds around 710,000 distinct CDR3 sequences, about 14% seen once. The V segment lost 5 bases and the J segment 7 bases; nucleotides outside the gene matches: 17. The CDR3 is 19 amino acids. Per the germline V gene, CDR1 is SGHAT and CDR2 is FQDESV (reference sequence). This clonotype was seen more than once but under ten times. The antigen is undetermined. The material sequenced was PBMCs from blood, taken less than 15 days before vaccination. The chain has TRBV11-1 and TRBJ2-2; 12 nucleotides align to TRBD2. The clonotype originates from a man between 50 and 59 years old who received an inactivated influenza vaccine. The CDR3 loop is CASSNPRMTSGSAGGELFF. Here the CDR3 DNA reads TGTGCCAGCAGCAACCCCCGTATGACTAGCGGGAGCGCGGGCGGGGAGCTGTTTTTT.